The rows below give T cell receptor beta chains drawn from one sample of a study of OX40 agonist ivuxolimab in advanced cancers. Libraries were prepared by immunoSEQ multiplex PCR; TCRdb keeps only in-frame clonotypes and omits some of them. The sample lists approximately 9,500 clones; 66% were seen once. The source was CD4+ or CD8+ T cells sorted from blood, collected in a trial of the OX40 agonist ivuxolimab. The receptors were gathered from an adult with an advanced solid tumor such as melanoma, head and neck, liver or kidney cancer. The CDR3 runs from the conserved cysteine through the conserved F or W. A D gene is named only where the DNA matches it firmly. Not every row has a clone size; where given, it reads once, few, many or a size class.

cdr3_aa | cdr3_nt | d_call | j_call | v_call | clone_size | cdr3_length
CSAGGDRRSSYNEQFF | TGCAGCGCTGGGGGGGATAGGCGGAGCTCCTACAATGAGCAGTTCTTC | TRBD2 | TRBJ2-1 | TRBV29-1 | NA | 16
CASRGTGAGELFF | TGTGCCAGTAGGGGGACAGGGGCCGGGGAGCTGTTTTTT | TRBD1 | TRBJ2-2 | TRBV19 | once | 13
CASSFAGVGNTEAFF | TGCGCCAGCAGCTTTGCAGGGGTGGGGAACACTGAAGCTTTCTTT | NA | TRBJ1-1 | TRBV5-1 | NA | 15
CATKGQDTDTQYF | TGTGCCACCAAGGGGCAGGACACAGATACGCAGTATTTT | NA | TRBJ2-3 | TRBV27 | NA | 13
CASSLWGTDSYEQYF | TGTGCCAGCAGTTTATGGGGGACAGATTCCTACGAGCAGTACTTC | TRBD1 | TRBJ2-7 | TRBV27 | NA | 15
CAWAGTGYWTDTQYF | TGTGCCTGGGCGGGGACAGGGTATTGGACAGATACGCAGTATTTT | TRBD1 | TRBJ2-3 | TRBV30 | NA | 15
CASRYHRDIHEQYF | TGTGCCAGCAGGTATCACAGGGACATCCACGAGCAGTACTTC | NA | TRBJ2-7 | TRBV6-5 | NA | 14
CASSLRASGSTGELFF | TGCGCCAGCAGCCTTAGAGCCAGCGGGAGCACCGGGGAGCTGTTTTTT | TRBD2 | TRBJ2-2 | TRBV4-1 | NA | 16
CASSQGRFIETQYF | TGTGCCAGCAGCCAGGGTCGGTTTATAGAGACCCAGTACTTC | NA | TRBJ2-5 | TRBV14 | NA | 14
CASSPSTAHEQYF | TGTGCCAGCAGCCCGAGCACCGCCCACGAGCAGTACTTC | NA | TRBJ2-7 | TRBV7-6 | NA | 13
CASSTSGRAFDEQYF | TGTGCCAGCAGCACAAGCGGGAGGGCCTTCGACGAGCAGTACTTC | TRBD2 | TRBJ2-7 | TRBV9 | NA | 15
CASSPTSGTGAETQYF | TGTGCCAGCAGCCCGACCTCCGGGACAGGGGCAGAGACCCAGTACTTC | TRBD1 | TRBJ2-5 | TRBV7-2 | large | 16
CASSPQGGSGLGYTF | TGTGCCAGCAGTCCCCAAGGAGGATCTGGCTTGGGCTACACCTTC | NA | TRBJ1-2 | TRBV6-5 | NA | 15
CASSTSGGMGEQYF | TGTGCCAGCAGTACTAGCGGGGGGATGGGGGAGCAGTACTTC | TRBD2 | TRBJ2-7 | TRBV6-6 | NA | 14
CASSSRVRTYGYTF | TGTGCCAGCAGTTCTCGGGTGCGGACCTATGGCTACACCTTC | NA | TRBJ1-2 | TRBV28 | NA | 14
CASSHPPPKLGAQYF | TGCGCCAGCAGCCACCCCCCACCTAAACTCGGCGCGCAGTATTTT | NA | TRBJ2-3 | TRBV4-1 | NA | 15
CASSLYGNTEAFF | TGTGCCAGCAGCTTATATGGGAACACTGAAGCTTTCTTT | NA | TRBJ1-1 | TRBV7-8 | NA | 13
CASSPGGLNTEAFF | TGTGCCAGCAGCCCTGGGGGGCTGAACACTGAAGCTTTCTTT | NA | TRBJ1-1 | TRBV4-2 | few | 14
CASSLSKAGYEQYF | TGTGCCAGCAGTTTGTCCAAGGCGGGGTACGAGCAGTACTTC | NA | TRBJ2-7 | TRBV27 | NA | 14
CASSLHRVNQPQHF | TGTGCCAGCAGTCTGCACAGGGTCAATCAGCCCCAGCATTTT | NA | TRBJ1-5 | TRBV28 | once | 14
CASSSPDRANIQYF | TGTGCCAGCAGCTCCCCGGACAGGGCGAACATTCAGTACTTC | TRBD1 | TRBJ2-4 | TRBV5-4 | NA | 14
CASTIGGGPEAFF | TGTGCCAGTACCATCGGTGGGGGCCCTGAAGCTTTCTTT | NA | TRBJ1-1 | TRBV19 | medium-sized | 13
CASLDSELAGVAKNIQYF | TGTGCCAGCCTCGACAGTGAACTAGCGGGGGTAGCCAAAAACATTCAGTACTTC | TRBD2 | TRBJ2-4 | TRBV2 | NA | 18
CASSQVGGGYGYTF | TGCGCCAGCAGCCAAGTGGGGGGCGGTTATGGCTACACCTTC | NA | TRBJ1-2 | TRBV4-1 | NA | 14
CAWKWSLYEQYF | TGTGCCTGGAAATGGAGTCTCTACGAGCAGTACTTC | NA | TRBJ2-7 | TRBV30 | NA | 12
CASSLAVRSSGNTIYF | TGTGCCAGCAGTTTGGCTGTTCGTAGCTCTGGAAACACCATATATTTT | NA | TRBJ1-3 | TRBV28 | NA | 16
CASSQGTPYEQYF | TGTGCCAGCAGTCAGGGGACACCTTACGAGCAGTACTTC | NA | TRBJ2-7 | TRBV27 | NA | 13
CASSPEGLAPEQFF | TGTGCCAGCAGCCCGGAAGGTCTAGCCCCTGAGCAGTTCTTC | NA | TRBJ2-1 | TRBV7-3 | medium-sized | 14
CASSVSGGTEAFF | TGTGCCAGCAGCGTATCCGGAGGGACTGAAGCTTTCTTT | NA | TRBJ1-1 | TRBV9 | NA | 13
CASSLNGLAGPTDTQYF | TGTGCCAGCAGCTTAAATGGTCTAGCGGGCCCCACAGATACGCAGTATTTT | TRBD2 | TRBJ2-3 | TRBV7-3 | NA | 17
CASSTRTGPDEQYF | TGTGCCAGCAGTACCAGGACAGGGCCCGACGAGCAGTACTTC | TRBD1 | TRBJ2-7 | TRBV6-5 | NA | 14
CASSQDRGNSGNTIYF | TGCGCCAGCAGCCAAGATAGGGGAAACTCTGGAAACACCATATATTTT | NA | TRBJ1-3 | TRBV4-3 | NA | 16
CASTPGSGSSYEQYF | TGTGCCAGCACCCCTGGTAGCGGGAGCTCCTACGAGCAGTACTTC | TRBD2 | TRBJ2-7 | TRBV5-4 | once | 15
CASSGVSSNQPQHF | TGTGCCAGCAGCGGTGTCAGTAGCAATCAGCCCCAGCATTTT | NA | TRBJ1-5 | TRBV6-6 | NA | 14
CASSQGTGNEKLFF | TGCGCCAGCAGCCAAGGTACTGGGAACGAAAAACTGTTTTTT | NA | TRBJ1-4 | TRBV4-3 | NA | 14
CASSRGAGLETQYF | TGTGCCAGCAGCCGCGGGGCGGGGCTGGAGACCCAGTACTTC | NA | TRBJ2-5 | TRBV7-9 | NA | 14
CASTHPTSGRSLPNEQFF | TGTGCCAGCACCCACCCAACTAGCGGGAGGTCATTGCCCAATGAGCAGTTCTTC | TRBD2 | TRBJ2-1 | TRBV28 | NA | 18
CASSLTGGNTGELFF | TGTGCCAGCAGCTTAACTGGCGGGAACACCGGGGAGCTGTTTTTT | NA | TRBJ2-2 | TRBV7-3 | NA | 15
CASSLPDMNTEAFF | TGTGCCAGCAGCTTGCCGGACATGAACACTGAAGCTTTCTTT | NA | TRBJ1-1 | TRBV7-2 | medium-sized | 14
CASRVDRVGTEAFF | TGTGCCAGCAGAGTGGACAGGGTGGGCACTGAAGCTTTCTTT | TRBD1 | TRBJ1-1 | TRBV25-1 | NA | 14
CASSKQGPQPQHF | TGTGCCAGCTCAAAGCAGGGACCTCAGCCCCAGCATTTT | NA | TRBJ1-5 | TRBV19 | medium-sized | 13
CASGPPGDPIPFYGYTF | TGTGCTAGTGGTCCCCCAGGGGACCCTATCCCTTTCTATGGCTACACCTTC | NA | TRBJ1-2 | TRBV12-5 | NA | 17
CASSSTGGNQPQHF | TGTGCCAGCAGCTCTACAGGGGGAAATCAGCCCCAGCATTTT | TRBD1 | TRBJ1-5 | TRBV7-9 | few | 14
CASNGGFNSPLHF | TGTGCCAGCAATGGAGGGTTTAATTCACCCCTCCACTTT | NA | TRBJ1-6 | TRBV6-5 | NA | 13
CASSQEEERVYGYTF | TGCGCCAGCAGCCAAGAAGAGGAGAGGGTCTATGGCTACACCTTC | NA | TRBJ1-2 | TRBV4-3 | NA | 15
CATSRDGGIFYGYTF | TGTGCCACCAGCAGAGATGGAGGGATCTTCTATGGCTACACCTTC | NA | TRBJ1-2 | TRBV15 | NA | 15
CSVEDQEVGVDEQFF | TGCAGCGTTGAAGATCAGGAAGTAGGTGTCGATGAGCAGTTCTTC | NA | TRBJ2-1 | TRBV29-1 | NA | 15
CASSSSGAFSNTEAFF | TGTGCCAGCAGTTCGAGTGGGGCTTTCTCGAACACTGAAGCTTTCTTT | NA | TRBJ1-1 | TRBV28 | NA | 16
CASSTLQETQYF | TGTGCCAGCAGCACGCTCCAAGAGACCCAGTACTTC | NA | TRBJ2-5 | TRBV7-6 | NA | 12
CASSLGWGIHF | TGTGCCAGCAGCTTAGGGTGGGGGATCCACTTT | NA | TRBJ1-6 | TRBV7-2 | NA | 11
CASRTQGTGELFF | TGTGCCAGCAGAACTCAGGGGACCGGGGAGTTGTTTTTT | NA | TRBJ2-2 | TRBV28 | NA | 13
CASSLNGYEQYF | TGTGCCAGCAGCTTGAACGGTTACGAGCAGTACTTC | NA | TRBJ2-7 | TRBV5-5 | NA | 12
CASSIANEQFF | TGTGCCAGTAGTATAGCTAATGAGCAGTTCTTC | NA | TRBJ2-1 | TRBV19 | NA | 11
CASSRTESGANVLTF | TGTGCCAGCAGCAGGACAGAGAGCGGGGCCAACGTCCTGACTTTC | NA | TRBJ2-6 | TRBV7-9 | NA | 15
CASSSVMVGHTEAFF | TGTGCCAGCAGCTCGGTGATGGTGGGGCACACTGAAGCTTTCTTT | NA | TRBJ1-1 | TRBV11-2 | once | 15